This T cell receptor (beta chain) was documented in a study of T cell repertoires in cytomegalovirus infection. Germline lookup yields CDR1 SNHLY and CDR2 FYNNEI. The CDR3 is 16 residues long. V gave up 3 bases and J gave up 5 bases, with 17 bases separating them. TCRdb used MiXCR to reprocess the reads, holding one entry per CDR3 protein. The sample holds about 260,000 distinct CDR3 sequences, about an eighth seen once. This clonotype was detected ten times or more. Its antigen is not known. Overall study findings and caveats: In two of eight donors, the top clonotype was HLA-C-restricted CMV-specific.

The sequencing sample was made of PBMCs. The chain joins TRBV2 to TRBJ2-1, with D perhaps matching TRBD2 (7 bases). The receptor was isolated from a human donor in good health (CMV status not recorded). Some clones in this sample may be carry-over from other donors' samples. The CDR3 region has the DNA TGTGCCAGCAGTGATATAAGGGGGGGCGCGAACAATGAGCAGTTCTTC. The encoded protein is CASSDIRGGANNEQFF.